The 26 T cell receptor beta chains below all came from one sample that was sequenced in a study of vaccination effects on CD4 cells after COVID-19. Assay used: immunoSEQ multiplex PCR; TCRdb lists only in-frame clones, some missing. The table lists approximately 23,000 clones, 60% to 80% of them singletons. Expansion of antigen-specific CD4+ T cells with viral peptide pools was carried out by the ViraFEST assay before sequencing. With nine to eleven days of culture completed, CD4+ T cells were isolated. Previously uninfected by SARS-CoV-2, the vaccine recipients also showed negative nucleocapsid antibodies. Antigens of these TCRs are unknown. The source was CD4+ T cells from PBMCs cultured with HCoV-NL63 spike peptides, collected before COVID-19 vaccination. The receptors come from a human donor who received a COVID-19 vaccine.

J is TRBJ2-1 and V is TRBV12-1; the D call TRBD2 from the table was never checked on the DNA. TRBV12-1 is reported as a pseudogene. The CDR3 length is 17 residues. CDR3 loop: CASSWRLTSGTYNEQFF. The CDR3 DNA reads TGTGCCAGCAGCTGGCGCCTGACTAGCGGGACCTACAATGAGCAGTTCTTC.

The chain links TRBV3-1 (or the pseudogene TRBV3-2) to TRBJ2-7; possible D gene TRBD2, 6 bases. Germline V gene lookup returns CDR1 LGHDT and CDR2 YNNKEL (reference sequence). The CDR3 loop spans 13 amino acids. Between the trimmed V and J ends, which lost 5 bases and 6 bases, there was a span of 14 bases. The CDR3 region has the DNA TGTGCCAGCAGCACTCGGTCGGGGGTCGAGCAGTACTTC. It translates to CASSTRSGVEQYF.

This clone has a handful of counts. The genes are TRBV10-3 and TRBJ1-1, with a possible D match to TRBD1 (5 bases). The CDR3 runs to 16 residues. Trimming removed 2 bases from V and 10 bases from J, with 23 bases in between. CDR1 and CDR2 from the germline V gene are ENHRY and SYGVKD. CDR3 nucleotides: TGTGCCATCAGTGAGGCGAGGGGCGCGCAGAAACGCGGAGCTTTCTTT. It codes for CAISEARGAQKRGAFF.

This clone was found a few times. The chain has TRBV6-2 or TRBV6-3 and TRBJ1-2; 10 nucleotides align to TRBD1. Germline values: CDR1 MNHEY, CDR2 SVGEGT. V lost 3 bases to trimming and J lost 4 bases; unmatched junction nucleotides: 2. There are 14 residues in the CDR3. CDR3 nucleotide sequence: TGTGCCAGCAGTTATTGGACAGGGGGCTATGGCTACACCTTC. Protein sequence: CASSYWTGGYGYTF.

V and J are TRBV11-2 and TRBJ1-3; 11 bases are a match to TRBD1. The CDR3 has 16 amino acids. Germline lookup yields CDR1 SGHAT and CDR2 FQNNGV. Unmatched junction bases numbered 10, after V lost 6 bases and J lost 6 bases. This chain's CDR3 is CASRTFRDRGKNTIYF. The CDR3 coding sequence is TGTGCCAGCAGAACTTTCCGGGACAGGGGGAAAAACACCATATATTTT. Using reference TRBV11-2 and TRBJ1-3 for the parts outside the CDR3, the full variable domain is EAGVAQSPRYKIIEKRQSVAFWCNPISGHATLYWYQQILGQGPKLLIQFQNNGVVDDSQLPKDRFSAERLKGVDSTLKIQPAKLEDSAVYLCASRTFRDRGKNTIYFGEGSWLTVV.

This clone occurred a few times. The gene calls are TRBV5-1 and TRBJ1-6; D call uncertain. CDR3 length: 16 amino acids. Germline values: CDR1 SGHRS, CDR2 YFSETQ. V was cut by 2 bases and J by 6 bases, with 15 bases left in between. The CDR3 is CASSFNSPSANSPLHF. The CDR3 nucleotides are TGCGCCAGCAGCTTTAATTCTCCCAGTGCTAATTCACCCCTCCACTTT.

The chain joins TRBV11-1 to TRBJ1-1; D is perhaps TRBD1 (6 bases). This CDR3 has 16 residues. V gave up 5 bases and J gave up 0 bases, with 16 bases separating them. The germline CDR1 and CDR2 sequences are SGHAT and FQDESV (reference sequence). The CDR3 spells CASSPTSGAVNTEAFF. The DNA of the CDR3 is TGTGCCAGCAGCCCAACCTCAGGGGCCGTGAACACTGAAGCTTTCTTT.

The chain couples TRBV6-5 to TRBJ2-5; D gene uncertain. Per the germline V gene, CDR1 is MNHEY and CDR2 is SVGAGI. The CDR3 is 14 amino acids. With 0 bases removed from V and 5 bases from J, the gap between germline ends came to 10 bases. The CDR3, as DNA: TGTGCCAGCAGTTACTCGCCCGGTAGGGAGACCCAGTACTTC. As protein: CASSYSPGRETQYF.

CDR3: CASSQPGTSSQEDTQYF. In DNA, the CDR3 is TGTGCCAGCAGCCAACCCGGGACTAGCTCACAGGAGGATACGCAGTATTTT. The chain links TRBV3-1 (or the pseudogene TRBV3-2) to TRBJ2-3; TRBD2 agrees at 9 bases. CDR1 is LGHDT and CDR2 is YNNKEL in the germline V gene (reference sequence). With V trimmed by 2 bases and J by 6 bases, 12 bases remained unmatched. The CDR3 length is 17 residues.

The CDR3 region has the DNA TGTGCCAGCAGCCCGGGACTAGCGAGAGAGACCCAGTACTTC. Its translation is CASSPGLARETQYF. The chain carries TRBV7-2 and TRBJ2-5, with 10 bases lining up with TRBD2. Germline V gives CDR1 SGHTA, CDR2 FQGNSA. CDR3 length: 14 amino acids. V gave up 5 bases and J gave up 4 bases; unmatched junction bases: 4.

This clone was found a few times. The chain has TRBV6-6 and TRBJ2-7, with TRBD1 as a possible D gene (6 bases). The CDR3 sequence is 14 residues long. The V and J ends lost 6 bases and 9 bases respectively, with 21 bases between them. Germline loops: CDR1 MNHNY, CDR2 SVGAGI (reference sequence). CDR3 DNA: TGTGCCAGCAGCCGATCTACAGGGACGGACGGGCAGTACTTC. It translates to CASSRSTGTDGQYF.

This clone was recorded a few times. CDR3 protein: CASSLVGGRAEAFF. CDR3 sequence (DNA): TGTGCCAGCAGCTTGGTAGGGGGGAGGGCTGAAGCTTTCTTT. V is TRBV7-2 and J is TRBJ1-1, with D possibly TRBD1 on 6 matching bases. Germline loops: CDR1 SGHTA, CDR2 FQGNSA. The CDR3 covers 14 residues. Trimming stripped 3 bases from V and 6 bases from J, with 14 bases between.

The sample holds a few counts of this clone. J is TRBJ2-1 and V is TRBV24-1; TRBD1 aligns across 8 bases. The CDR3 is 11 amino acids. V shed 10 bases and J 6 bases; nucleotides not matched to a gene: 1. Germline CDR1 is KGHDR and CDR2 is SFDVKD. CDR3 nucleotides: TGTGCCACGGGGACAGGCAATGAGCAGTTCTTC. This encodes CATGTGNEQFF.

Only one count was recorded for this clone. V usage is TRBV29-1 and J usage is TRBJ2-1; 10 positions agree with TRBD1. From germline, CDR1 is SQVTM and CDR2 ANQGSEA. The CDR3 runs to 16 residues. Trimming cost V 5 bases and J 7 bases; bases outside gene matches: 14. CDR3 sequence reads: CSVPKTGTGVWNEQFF. DNA for the CDR3: TGCAGCGTTCCAAAAACCGGGACAGGGGTTTGGAATGAGCAGTTCTTC.

The J gene is TRBJ2-1, the V gene TRBV20-1; 8 bases match TRBD2. J gave up 9 bases and V 5 bases, and 3 bases lay outside the gene matches. CDR1 and CDR2 (germline): DFQATT, SNEGSKA (reference sequence). The CDR3 length is 11 residues. The CDR3 reads CSAVAGFEQFF. In DNA, the CDR3 is TGCAGTGCTGTAGCGGGATTTGAGCAGTTCTTC.

This clone was counted only a few times. The chain couples TRBV29-1 to TRBJ1-1, with D possibly being TRBD1 (6 bases). Trimming took off 6 bases at V and 1 base at J, with 15 bases between the two ends. Germline loops: CDR1 SQVTM, CDR2 ANQGSEA. The CDR3 contains 14 residues. In nucleotides, the CDR3 is TGCAGCGTCCATGGACAGCGGTGGAACACTGAAGCTTTCTTT. Amino acids: CSVHGQRWNTEAFF.

The chain recombines TRBV5-4 with TRBJ2-7; D not resolved. This CDR3 contains 16 residues. CDR1 and CDR2 from the germline V gene are SGHNT and YYREEE (reference sequence). Deletions cut 0 bases from V and 4 bases from J, with 17 bases between. The CDR3 loop reads CASSLGGYTGTYEQYF. CDR3 nucleotide sequence: TGTGCCAGCAGCTTGGGAGGCTACACGGGTACATACGAGCAGTACTTC.

This clone appeared a few times. The rearrangement uses TRBV12-3 or TRBV12-4 and TRBJ2-2; no firm D call. The V gene lost 2 bases and the J gene lost 7 bases, with 5 bases spanning the gap. The CDR3 consists of 12 residues. This CDR3 reads CASSLSGGELFF. Here the CDR3 DNA reads TGTGCCAGCAGTTTATCCGGCGGGGAGCTGTTTTTT.

This clone was counted between two and nine times. The chain joins TRBV6-5 to TRBJ2-1; either TRBD1 or TRBD2 may fit D (5 bases each). The CDR3 has 12 residues. In germline, CDR1 is MNHEY, CDR2 SVGAGI. The V gene lost 6 bases and the J gene lost 7 bases, with 10 bases spanning the gap. This chain's CDR3 is CASRGRRNEQFF. CDR3 coding DNA: TGTGCCAGCAGGGGACGTCGAAATGAGCAGTTCTTC.

The table lists this clone with a count of one. Distinct nucleotide sequences in the sample also encode this CDR3. This chain joins TRBV7-9 and TRBJ2-3, with a tentative D call TRBD1 (5 bases). Germline assignment: CDR1 SEHNR and CDR2 FQNEAQ (reference sequence). V lost 0 bases and J 4 bases, leaving 5 bases between the germline ends. CDR3 length: 13 amino acids. CDR3 residues: CASSLAGADTQYF. CDR3 nucleotide sequence: TGTGCCAGCAGCTTAGCAGGGGCAGATACGCAGTATTTT.

This clone came up once. V gene TRBV29-1 combines with J gene TRBJ2-1, with a tentative D call TRBD2 (6 bases). The V and J ends lost 6 bases and 8 bases respectively, with 11 bases between them. The CDR3 consists of 11 residues. CDR1 is SQVTM and CDR2 is ANQGSEA in the germline V gene. CDR3 sequence (DNA): TGCAGCGTGGGACTTTTGTATGAGCAGTTCTTC. Translation gives CSVGLLYEQFF.

Sample share makes this clone medium-sized (0.01 to 0.1%). The V call is TRBV20-1, the J call TRBJ2-1; D is ambiguous. Trimming removed 3 bases from V and 7 bases from J, with 13 bases in between. The CDR3 loop spans 13 amino acids. Germline V gives CDR1 DFQATT, CDR2 SNEGSKA (reference sequence). The CDR3 nucleotides are TGCAGTGCTAGTGGCCGGCTCAGTAATGAGCAGTTCTTC. It yields the protein CSASGRLSNEQFF.

The chain is built from TRBV2 and TRBJ1-5; D remains unclear. Looked up from germline, CDR1 is SNHLY and CDR2 is FYNNEI. The CDR3 totals 14 residues. Trimming cost V 6 bases and J 0 bases, with 9 bases left between them. Here the CDR3 DNA reads TGTGCCAGCAGGGGCAGGTATAGCAATCAGCCCCAGCATTTT. It yields the protein CASRGRYSNQPQHF.

This clone appeared a single time. The chain combines TRBV7-2 with TRBJ1-2; 7 positions agree with TRBD1. The junction had 7 bases not matched to a gene; V was cut back by 1 base and J by 5 bases. This CDR3 comprises 15 residues. Germline CDR1 and CDR2: SGHTA and FQGNSA. CDR3 loop: CASSLGDSTRYGYTF. The CDR3 bases are TGTGCCAGCAGCTTAGGGGACAGTACGCGTTATGGCTACACCTTC.

The J gene is TRBJ1-1, the V gene TRBV19; D is unclear. The CDR3 consists of 14 residues. From germline, CDR1 is LNHDA and CDR2 SQIVND (reference sequence). Trimming removed 3 bases from V and 4 bases from J, with 12 bases in between. CDR3: CASSIGSMVTEAFF. The DNA of the CDR3 is TGTGCCAGTAGTATCGGGAGTATGGTCACTGAAGCTTTCTTT.

In DNA, the CDR3 is TGTGCCAGCAGTTTTATCCGGACCTATGGCTACACCTTC. It encodes CASSFIRTYGYTF. The genes are TRBV12-3 or TRBV12-4 and TRBJ1-2; D unclear. CDR3 length: 13 amino acids. The V end was cut by 3 bases, the J end by 4 bases, with 9 bases between.